This entry describes one T cell receptor beta chain. What it binds is not known. This entry is derived from a study of T-cell memory formation after mild COVID-19. Study details: Most TCR clusters belonged to a single donor.

Amplification by 5'RACE using constant-segment primers produced TCR alpha and TCR beta cDNA libraries that carried sample barcodes and UMIs. TCRdb reprocessed the 5' RACE reads via MiXCR and lists one record per CDR3 protein. Here the sample spans roughly 170,000 distinct CDR3 sequences, approximately 17% being singletons. Study results and caveats: Pre-infection memory harbored some responding clones, suggesting cross-reactive memory joined.

Trimming took off 3 bases at V and 2 bases at J, with 8 bases between the two ends. The CDR3 contains 13 residues. CDR1 KGHSH and CDR2 LQKENI come from the germline V gene. The specimen was PBMCs or a T cell subset sorted from them (not recorded which). This rearrangement joins TRBV18 to TRBJ2-7; no firm D call. The source of this sequence is a man aged 18 to 29 who had mild COVID-19 (a few samples of this study predate the infection). Cell type and time point are not known. The CDR3 nucleotides are TGTGCCAGCTCACCCGCCTTTGCCTACGAGCAGTACGTC. Protein: CASSPAFAYEQYV.